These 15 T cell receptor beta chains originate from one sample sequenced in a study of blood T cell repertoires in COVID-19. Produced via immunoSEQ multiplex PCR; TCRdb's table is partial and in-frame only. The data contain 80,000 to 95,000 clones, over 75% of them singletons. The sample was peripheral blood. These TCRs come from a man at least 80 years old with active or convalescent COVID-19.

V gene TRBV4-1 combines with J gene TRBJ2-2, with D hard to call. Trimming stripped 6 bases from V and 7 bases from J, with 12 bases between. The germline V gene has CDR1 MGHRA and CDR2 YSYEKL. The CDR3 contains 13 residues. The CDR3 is CASSPYLSGELFF. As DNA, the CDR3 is TGCGCCAGCAGTCCCTATCTGAGCGGGGAGCTGTTTTTT.

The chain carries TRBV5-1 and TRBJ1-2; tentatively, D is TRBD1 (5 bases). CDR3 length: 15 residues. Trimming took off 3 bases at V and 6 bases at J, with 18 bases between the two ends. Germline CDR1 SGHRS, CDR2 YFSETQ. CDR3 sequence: CASSWAGGSGDGYTF. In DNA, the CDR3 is TGCGCCAGCAGCTGGGCCGGGGGGTCAGGCGATGGCTACACCTTC.

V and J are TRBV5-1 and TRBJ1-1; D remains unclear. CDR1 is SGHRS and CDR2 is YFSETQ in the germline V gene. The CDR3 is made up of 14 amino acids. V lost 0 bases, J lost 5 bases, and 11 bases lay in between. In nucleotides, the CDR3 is TGCGCCAGCAGCTTGGGTCACCGAGGGACTGAAGCTTTCTTT. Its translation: CASSLGHRGTEAFF.

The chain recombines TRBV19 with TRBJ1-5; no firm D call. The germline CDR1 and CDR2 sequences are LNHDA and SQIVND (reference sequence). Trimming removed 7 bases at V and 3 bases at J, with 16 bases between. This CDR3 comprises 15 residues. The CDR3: CASNPSWGANQPQHF. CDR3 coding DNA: TGTGCCAGTAACCCCTCCTGGGGAGCCAATCAGCCCCAGCATTTT.

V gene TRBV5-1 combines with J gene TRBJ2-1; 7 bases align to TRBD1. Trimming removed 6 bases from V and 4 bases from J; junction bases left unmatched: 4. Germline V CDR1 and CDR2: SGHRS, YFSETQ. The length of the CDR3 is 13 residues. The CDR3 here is CASNPGQYNEQFF. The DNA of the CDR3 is TGCGCCAGCAATCCGGGACAGTACAATGAGCAGTTCTTC.

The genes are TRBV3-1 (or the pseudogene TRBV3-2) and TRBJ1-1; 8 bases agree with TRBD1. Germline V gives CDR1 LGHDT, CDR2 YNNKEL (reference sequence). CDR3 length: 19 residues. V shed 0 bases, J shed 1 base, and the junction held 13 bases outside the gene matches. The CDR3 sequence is CASSQETDRDGLWNTEAFF. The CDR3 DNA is TGTGCCAGCAGCCAAGAGACGGACAGGGACGGCTTGTGGAACACTGAAGCTTTCTTT.

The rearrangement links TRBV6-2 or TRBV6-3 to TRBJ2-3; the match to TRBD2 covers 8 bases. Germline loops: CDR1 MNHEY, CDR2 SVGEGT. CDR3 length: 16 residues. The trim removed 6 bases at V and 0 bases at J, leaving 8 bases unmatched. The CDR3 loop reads CASSDPIAGSTDTQYF. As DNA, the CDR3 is TGTGCCAGCAGCGACCCAATAGCGGGGAGCACAGATACGCAGTATTTT.

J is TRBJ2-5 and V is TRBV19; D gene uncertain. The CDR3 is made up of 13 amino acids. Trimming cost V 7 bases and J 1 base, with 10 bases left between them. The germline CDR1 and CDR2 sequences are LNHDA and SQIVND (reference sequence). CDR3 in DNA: TGTGCCAGTAATTTCAGACTCCAAGAGACCCAGTACTTC. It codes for CASNFRLQETQYF.

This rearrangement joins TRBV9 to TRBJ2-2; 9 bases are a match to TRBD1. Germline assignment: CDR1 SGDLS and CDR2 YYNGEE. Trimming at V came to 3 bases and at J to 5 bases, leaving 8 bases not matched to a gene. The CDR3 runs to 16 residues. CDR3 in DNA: TGTGCCAGCAGCGGAAAGGGACAGGGTAGAACCGGGGAGCTGTTTTTT. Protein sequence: CASSGKGQGRTGELFF. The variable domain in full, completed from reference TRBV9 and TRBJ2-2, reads DSGVTQTPKHLITATGQRVTLRCSPRSGDLSVYWYQQSLDQGLQFLIQYYNGEERAKGNILERFSAQQFPDLHSELNLSSLELGDSALYFCASSGKGQGRTGELFFGEGSRLTVL.

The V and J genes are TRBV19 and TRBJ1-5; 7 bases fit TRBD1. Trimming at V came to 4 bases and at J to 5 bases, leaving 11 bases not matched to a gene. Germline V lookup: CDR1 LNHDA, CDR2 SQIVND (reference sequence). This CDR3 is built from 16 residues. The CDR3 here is CASSRGIGTEDQPQHF. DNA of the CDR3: TGTGCCAGTAGTAGGGGGATAGGGACAGAGGATCAGCCCCAGCATTTT.

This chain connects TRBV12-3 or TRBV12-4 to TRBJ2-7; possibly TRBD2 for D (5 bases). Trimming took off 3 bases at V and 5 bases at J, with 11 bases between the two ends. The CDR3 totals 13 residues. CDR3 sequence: CASSFLLRDEQYF. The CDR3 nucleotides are TGTGCCAGCAGTTTTTTACTGCGGGACGAGCAGTACTTC.

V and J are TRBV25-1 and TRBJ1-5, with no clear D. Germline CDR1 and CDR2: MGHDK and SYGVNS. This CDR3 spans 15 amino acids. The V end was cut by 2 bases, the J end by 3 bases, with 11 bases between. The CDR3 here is CASSEAGRANQPQHF. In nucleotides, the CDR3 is TGTGCCAGCAGTGAAGCAGGCAGAGCCAATCAGCCCCAGCATTTT.

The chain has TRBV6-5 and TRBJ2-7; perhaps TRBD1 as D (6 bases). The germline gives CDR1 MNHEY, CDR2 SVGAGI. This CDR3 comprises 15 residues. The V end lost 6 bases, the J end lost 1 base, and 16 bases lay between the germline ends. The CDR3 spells CASRPGHGLSYEQYF. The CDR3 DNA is TGTGCCAGCAGACCGGGACACGGGTTGTCCTACGAGCAGTACTTC.

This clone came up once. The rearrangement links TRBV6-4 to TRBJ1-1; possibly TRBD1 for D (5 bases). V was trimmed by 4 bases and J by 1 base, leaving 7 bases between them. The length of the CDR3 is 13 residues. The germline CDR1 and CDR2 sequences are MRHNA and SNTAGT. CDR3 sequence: CASSVDRNTEAFF. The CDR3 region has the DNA TGTGCCAGCAGTGTTGACAGGAACACTGAAGCTTTCTTT.

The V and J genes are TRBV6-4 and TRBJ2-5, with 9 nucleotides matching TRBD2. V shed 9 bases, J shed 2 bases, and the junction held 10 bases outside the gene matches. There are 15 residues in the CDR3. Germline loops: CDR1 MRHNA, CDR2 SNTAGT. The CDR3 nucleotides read TGTGCCAGTAGAGCGGGGGGCCGATTACAAGAGACCCAGTACTTC. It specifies CASRAGGRLQETQYF.